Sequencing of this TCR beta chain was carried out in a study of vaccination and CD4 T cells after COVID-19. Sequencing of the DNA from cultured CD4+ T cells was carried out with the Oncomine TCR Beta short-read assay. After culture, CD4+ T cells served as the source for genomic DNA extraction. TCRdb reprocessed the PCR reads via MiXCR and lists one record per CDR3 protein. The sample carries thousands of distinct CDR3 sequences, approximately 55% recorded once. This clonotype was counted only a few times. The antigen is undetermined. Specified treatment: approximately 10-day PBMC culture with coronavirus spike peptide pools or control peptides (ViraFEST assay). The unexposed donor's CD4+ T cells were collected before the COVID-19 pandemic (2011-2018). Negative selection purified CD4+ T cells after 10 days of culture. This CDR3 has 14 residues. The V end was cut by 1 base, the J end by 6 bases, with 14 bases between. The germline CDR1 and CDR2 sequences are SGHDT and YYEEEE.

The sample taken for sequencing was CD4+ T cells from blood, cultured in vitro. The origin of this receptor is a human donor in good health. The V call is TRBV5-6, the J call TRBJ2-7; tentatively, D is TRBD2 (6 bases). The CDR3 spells CASSLMGGRGEQYF. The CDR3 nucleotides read TGTGCCAGCAGCTTGATGGGGGGTCGTGGCGAGCAGTACTTC.